The 27 T cell receptor beta chains given below trace back to one sample, sequenced in a study of T cell clonality in common variable immunodeficiency. Broader study findings: Reportedly, TCR beta sequences from common variable immunodeficiency showed fewer deletions and N-nucleotide insertions.

Repertoires were generated with immunoSEQ multiplex PCR, while TCRdb's copy carries only in-frame clones and drops some. The specimen has 30,000 to 35,000 clones, none found just once. Antigens for these TCRs are unknown. What was sequenced was peripheral blood mononuclear cells. The receptors stem from a human donor with common variable immunodeficiency.

As to this clone: Read coverage stops 3 residues before the CDR3 terminus; the germline J gene supplies the remainder. V is TRBV2 and J is TRBJ2-3; TRBD2 is a possible D gene (6 bases). Trimming left V 5 bases short and J 1 base short, with 13 bases between. From germline, CDR1 is SNHLY and CDR2 FYNNEI. The CDR3 sequence is 15 residues long. The DNA read from the CDR3 is TGTGCCAGCAGTTCGGAGGGCATAGGCACAGATACG. This sequence encodes CASSSEGIGTDT. In full, the CDR3 reads CASSSEGIGTDTQYF.

Regarding this clone: Sequencing ends 3 residues short of the CDR3 end; the germline J gene provides the rest. This chain connects TRBV2 to TRBJ2-7; 10 bases are a match to TRBD1. CDR3 length: 13 amino acids. J gave up 3 bases and V 4 bases, and 0 bases lay outside the gene matches. Germline V gene data show CDR1 as SNHLY and CDR2 as FYNNEI. The DNA read from the CDR3 is TGTGCCAGCAGTGGGACAGGGGGCTACGAG. This encodes CASSGTGGYE. The whole CDR3 reads CASSGTGGYEQYF.

In this sample, this clone turned up many times. Read coverage stops 3 residues before the CDR3 terminus; the germline J gene supplies the remainder. The genes are TRBV2 and TRBJ2-7, with D tentatively TRBD1 (6 bases). V was pared by 6 bases and J by 2 bases, with 14 bases between. The CDR3 runs 14 residues. The germline CDR1 and CDR2 sequences are SNHLY and FYNNEI. The CDR3 region is CASREDRVPYEQYF. The DNA read from the CDR3 is TGTGCCAGCAGAGAGGACAGAGTCCCCTACGAG.

This clone was counted many times. The missing CDR3 end, 3 residues past where the read stops, is filled in from the germline J gene. The V and J genes are TRBV30 and TRBJ2-1; 8 bases fit TRBD2. V lost 1 base to trimming and J lost 9 bases; unmatched junction nucleotides: 8. The CDR3 consists of 14 residues. From germline, CDR1 is GTSNPN and CDR2 SVGIG (reference sequence). The CDR3 sequence: CAWSESGSGSEQFF. The CDR3 DNA, read in part, is TGTGCCTGGAGTGAGAGCGGGAGCGGGAGTGAG.

With regard to this clone: This may stem from a read error, because a much larger clone lies one nucleotide away. The read falls 3 residues short of the CDR3 end, and the missing part is taken from the germline J gene. The rearrangement joins TRBV18 to TRBJ1-1, with D possibly being TRBD1 (5 bases). Germline loops: CDR1 KGHSH, CDR2 LQKENI. This CDR3 has 13 amino acids. Partial CDR3 DNA: TGTGCCAGCTCACCGGGGGGGAGGAGCGAA. Its translation is CASSPGGRSE. The full CDR3 is CASSPGGRSEAFF.

This clone showed up just a few times. Read sequence stops 3 residues before the CDR3 end, and the germline J gene provides the missing end. This sequence joins TRBV2 and TRBJ2-7, with unresolved D. Trimming removed 4 bases at V and 6 bases at J, with 10 bases between. Looked up from germline, CDR1 is SNHLY and CDR2 is FYNNEI. CDR3 size: 12 residues. The CDR3 reads CASSGRYSEQYF. The CDR3 bases that were read are TGTGCCAGCAGTGGCCGGTACTCCGAG.

This clone was detected ten times or more. The read gets to within 3 residues of the CDR3 end, and the germline J gene fills in the rest. V usage is TRBV18 and J usage is TRBJ2-5, with D possibly being TRBD2 (6 bases). The CDR3 is 16 residues long. The V and J ends lost 2 bases and 4 bases respectively, with 17 bases between them. Germline-derived CDR1 and CDR2 are KGHSH and LQKENI. The sequenced part of the CDR3 DNA is TGTGCCAGCTCACCAGCTAGCGCGAACATAATAGAGACC. Translated, it gives CASSPASANIIET. The whole CDR3 is CASSPASANIIETQYF.

This clone was detected only a few times. The read is 3 residues too short to cover the CDR3 end, so that end is filled in from the germline J gene. This chain connects TRBV7-9 to TRBJ1-4, with TRBD1 matching over 8 bases. Unmatched junction bases numbered 7, after V lost 5 bases and J lost 8 bases. The CDR3 contains 14 residues. Germline-derived CDR1 and CDR2 are SEHNR and FQNEAQ (reference sequence). The CDR3 loop is CASSADRVGEKLFF. The covered CDR3 bases are TGTGCCAGCAGCGCGGACAGGGTAGGCGAAAAA.

This clone is termed medium-sized. The sequenced part of the CDR3 DNA is TGTGCCAGCAGTGAAAGCGGGAGCGGCACAGATACG. It is translated as CASSESGSGTDT. The complete CDR3 protein is CASSESGSGTDTQYF. J is TRBJ2-3 and V is TRBV6-1; 8 bases are a match to TRBD2. Read coverage stops 3 residues before the CDR3 terminus; the germline J gene supplies the remainder. Germline CDR1 and CDR2: MNHNS and SASEGT. The V gene end was trimmed by 2 bases and the J gene end by 1 base; junction bases not matched to a gene: 2. This CDR3 spans 15 amino acids.

Comments on this clone: The read ends 3 residues before the CDR3 terminus; that terminus is restored from the germline J gene. The chain combines TRBV19 with TRBJ2-2; the match to TRBD1 covers 7 bases. The V segment lost 5 bases and the J segment 3 bases; nucleotides outside the gene matches: 6. CDR3 length: 15 residues. Germline V gene data show CDR1 as LNHDA and CDR2 as SQIVND (reference sequence). The sequenced CDR3 bases are TGTGCCAGTAGTCTCGGGACAGCTTACACCGGGGAG. It translates to CASSLGTAYTGE. From start to end, the CDR3 is CASSLGTAYTGELFF.

In this sample, this clone turned up many times. The read ends 3 residues before the CDR3 terminus; that terminus is restored from the germline J gene. The chain uses TRBV7-6 and TRBJ1-4, with D perhaps matching TRBD1 (5 bases). Trimming pared 1 base from V and 6 bases from J, leaving 15 bases between. In germline, CDR1 is SGHVS, CDR2 FNYEAQ. This CDR3 spans 16 amino acids. CDR3 region: CASSLDGPGRYEKLFF. The CDR3 DNA, read in part, is TGTGCCAGCAGCTTAGACGGGCCAGGGCGATATGAAAAA.

Only a few counts were recorded for this clone. The read ends 3 residues before the CDR3 terminus; that terminus is restored from the germline J gene. The chain couples TRBV18 to TRBJ2-6, with D unresolved. V lost 1 base and J 2 bases, leaving 21 bases between the germline ends. The CDR3 has 20 amino acids. CDR1 and CDR2 (germline): KGHSH, LQKENI. Partial CDR3 DNA: TGTGCCAGCTCACCACTCGGGTCGTCTCCTATCCCCCCTGGGGCCAACGTC. It is translated as CASSPLGSSPIPPGANV. The CDR3 as a whole reads CASSPLGSSPIPPGANVLTF. The full variable domain, in which reference TRBV18 and TRBJ2-6 provide the parts outside the CDR3, is NAGVMQNPRHLVRRRGQEARLRCSPMKGHSHVYWYRQLPEEGLKFMVYLQKENIIDESGMPKERFSAEFPKEGPSILRIQQVVRGDSAAYFCASSPLGSSPIPPGANVLTFGAGSRLTVL.

This clone was counted many times. The sequenced fragment ends 3 residues before the CDR3 boundary, so the rest is inferred from the germline J gene. The rearrangement links TRBV5-6 to TRBJ2-7; 8 nucleotides agree with TRBD1. There are 15 residues in the CDR3. V lost 1 base, J lost 4 bases, and 7 bases stayed unmatched. Germline assignment: CDR1 SGHDT and CDR2 YYEEEE. CDR3 DNA (partial): TGTGCCAGCAGCTTGAGGGGAACAGGGGGTTACGAG. It specifies CASSLRGTGGYE. The CDR3 as a whole reads CASSLRGTGGYEQYF.

This clone was observed many times. The CDR3 end falls 3 residues outside the read, so it is completed with the germline J gene. The V gene is TRBV5-1, the J gene TRBJ1-1; 9 bases match TRBD1. The ends lost 0 bases at V and 0 bases at J; junction bases unmatched: 0. Germline-derived CDR1 and CDR2 are SGHRS and YFSETQ. This CDR3 has 15 amino acids. CDR3 sequence: CASSLGDRVNTEAFF. Incomplete CDR3 DNA: TGCGCCAGCAGCTTGGGGGACAGGGTGAACACTGAA.

This clone has ten or more counts. The read halts 3 residues ahead of the CDR3 end, with the missing end drawn from the germline J gene. The gene calls are TRBV6-2 or TRBV6-3 and TRBJ2-3; 7 bases map to TRBD2. Looked up from germline, CDR1 is MNHEY and CDR2 is SVGEGT. J lost 5 bases, V lost 4 bases, and 6 bases had no gene match. The CDR3 spans 14 residues. CDR3 in amino acids: CASSLRGRGDTQYF. CDR3 DNA, as far as it was read: TGTGCCAGCAGTTTAAGAGGGAGGGGAGATACG.

With respect to this clone: The observed sequence ends 3 residues before the CDR3 terminus, with the missing tail filled in from the germline J gene. The gene calls are TRBV11-2 and TRBJ1-4; D remains unclear. Germline lookup yields CDR1 SGHAT and CDR2 FQNNGV. V lost 4 bases and J 0 bases, leaving 9 bases between the germline ends. The CDR3 consists of 15 residues. This CDR3 reads CASSSEPATNEKLFF. The sequenced part of the CDR3 DNA is TGTGCCAGCAGCTCCGAACCGGCAACTAATGAAAAA.

As to this clone: The sequenced fragment ends 3 residues before the CDR3 boundary, so the rest is inferred from the germline J gene. The chain uses TRBV7-9 and TRBJ1-1; perhaps TRBD1 as D (6 bases). Looked up from germline, CDR1 is SEHNR and CDR2 is FQNEAQ (reference sequence). The CDR3 runs 13 residues. This chain's CDR3 is CASSPQTGFRAFF. CDR3 DNA, as far as it was read: TGTGCCAGCAGCCCCCAGACAGGATTCCGG.

This clone was counted between two and nine times. The read is 3 residues too short to cover the CDR3 end, so that end is filled in from the germline J gene. The genes are TRBV19 and TRBJ1-5, with D maybe TRBD1 (6 bases). Germline V gene lookup returns CDR1 LNHDA and CDR2 SQIVND (reference sequence). The V and J ends lost 7 bases and 4 bases respectively, with 17 bases between them. This CDR3 has 15 amino acids. The DNA read from the CDR3 is TGTGCCAGTACCCTTGTTTGGGACATAAATCAGCCC. This codes for CASTLVWDINQP. In full, the CDR3 reads CASTLVWDINQPQHF.

This clone was detected many times. The missing CDR3 end, 3 residues past where the read stops, is filled in from the germline J gene. The rearrangement links TRBV30 to TRBJ2-2, with TRBD1 matching 10 bases. J lost 4 bases, V lost 5 bases, and 4 bases had no gene match. CDR3 size: 14 residues. Germline values: CDR1 GTSNPN, CDR2 SVGIG (reference sequence). The covered CDR3 bases are TGTGCCTGGCGACAGGGGGCAAGCACCGGGGAG. This codes for CAWRQGASTGE. The whole CDR3 sequence reads CAWRQGASTGELFF.

By share, this clone ranks as medium-sized (0.01 to 0.1%). The read ends 3 residues shy of where the CDR3 ends; the end is completed using the germline J gene. The chain has TRBV28 and TRBJ2-7, with 9 bases matching TRBD1. There are 15 residues in the CDR3. Trimming cost V 2 bases and J 6 bases; bases outside gene matches: 8. Germline CDR1 reads MDHEN; CDR2 reads SYDVKM. Here the CDR3 reads CASSLIGTGLLEQYF. The DNA read from the CDR3 is TGTGCCAGCAGTTTAATCGGGACAGGGCTCCTCGAG.

Comment on this clone: This may arise from a read error, as a much more abundant clone is one base away. CDR3 bases read: TGTGCCAGCTCCCCGATCTCCGGTAGCGGGAGCCCCACAGCCACAGATACG. This codes for CASSPISGSGSPTATDT. The full CDR3 is CASSPISGSGSPTATDTQYF. The V gene is TRBV18, the J gene TRBJ2-3, with 9 positions matching TRBD2. The sequence runs out 3 residues before the end of the CDR3; the remainder is reconstructed from the germline J gene. V shed 6 bases and J 2 bases; nucleotides not matched to a gene: 21. CDR1 KGHSH and CDR2 LQKENI come from the germline V gene. This CDR3 has 20 residues.

Note on this clone: The read falls 3 residues short of the CDR3 end, and the missing part is taken from the germline J gene. The chain couples TRBV5-1 to TRBJ2-1; D gene unclear. The CDR3 runs to 15 residues. CDR1 is SGHRS, CDR2 YFSETQ, per germline. The germline V and J ends were trimmed by 0 bases and 4 bases, with 11 bases remaining between them. CDR3 loop: CASSLDFRRYNEQFF. CDR3 DNA, as far as it was read: TGCGCCAGCAGCTTGGATTTCCGCCGGTACAATGAG.

This clone was seen only a few times. The read finishes 3 residues shy of the CDR3 end, and the germline J gene is used to complete it. The rearrangement joins TRBV7-9 to TRBJ2-5, with 7 bases aligning to TRBD1. CDR1 SEHNR and CDR2 FQNEAQ come from the germline V gene (reference sequence). The CDR3 runs to 13 residues. J lost 5 bases, V lost 4 bases, and 4 bases had no gene match. The CDR3 reads CASSSTGAETQYF. The covered CDR3 bases are TGTGCCAGCAGCTCTACAGGGGCGGAGACC. Drawing the rest from reference TRBV7-9 and TRBJ2-5, the complete variable domain is DTGVSQNPRHKITKRGQNVTFRCDPISEHNRLYWYRQTLGQGPEFLTYFQNEAQLEKSRLLSDRFSAERPKGSFSTLEIQRTEQGDSAMYLCASSSTGAETQYFGPGTRLLVL.

This clone has ten or more counts. The read ends 3 residues before the CDR3 terminus; that terminus is restored from the germline J gene. The chain combines TRBV18 with TRBJ2-7; a possible D gene is TRBD2 (5 bases). CDR1 and CDR2 from the germline V gene are KGHSH and LQKENI. V lost 3 bases and J lost 6, with 9 bases in between. This CDR3 contains 12 residues. This chain's CDR3 is CASSPVGVEQYF. CDR3 bases read: TGTGCCAGCTCACCTGTCGGGGTCGAG.

This clone was found a few times. Sequencing ends 3 residues short of the CDR3 end; the germline J gene provides the rest. V gene TRBV18 combines with J gene TRBJ1-6, with a weak D call TRBD1 (5 bases). Germline V gene sequence: CDR1 KGHSH, CDR2 LQKENI. V gave up 3 bases and J gave up 10 bases, with 16 bases separating them. CDR3 length: 15 residues. CDR3 protein: CASSPNNQGASPLHF. The sequenced part of the CDR3 DNA is TGTGCCAGCTCACCGAACAATCAGGGAGCGTCACCC. Drawing the rest from reference TRBV18 and TRBJ1-6, the complete variable domain is NAGVMQNPRHLVRRRGQEARLRCSPMKGHSHVYWYRQLPEEGLKFMVYLQKENIIDESGMPKERFSAEFPKEGPSILRIQQVVRGDSAAYFCASSPNNQGASPLHFGNGTRLTVT.

At least ten counts were recorded for this clone. CDR3 amino acids: CASSLNSGLAGRETQYF. The DNA read from the CDR3 is TGTGCCAGCTCACTAAACTCGGGACTAGCGGGCCGGGAGACC. The chain uses TRBV18 and TRBJ2-5, with 12 bases lining up with TRBD2. Read data end 3 residues before the CDR3 end; the end is taken from the germline J gene. Germline CDR1 is KGHSH and CDR2 is LQKENI. V trimming: 4 bases; J trimming: 5 bases; junction bases outside the gene matches: 11. The CDR3 totals 17 residues. Full variable domain (remainder filled in from reference TRBV18 and TRBJ2-5): NAGVMQNPRHLVRRRGQEARLRCSPMKGHSHVYWYRQLPEEGLKFMVYLQKENIIDESGMPKERFSAEFPKEGPSILRIQQVVRGDSAAYFCASSLNSGLAGRETQYFGPGTRLLVL.

The CDR3 loop reads CASSAQQGGTEAFF. The DNA read from the CDR3 is TGTGCCAGCAGCGCCCAACAGGGTGGGACTGAA. V is TRBV11-1 and J is TRBJ1-1; D possibly corresponds to TRBD1 (6 bases). The read ends 3 residues early relative to the CDR3; the germline J gene fills the gap. V was pared by 5 bases and J by 5 bases, with 15 bases between. CDR1 and CDR2 from the germline V gene are SGHAT and FQDESV (reference sequence). CDR3 length: 14 residues.